Following are 8 T cell receptor beta chains from one sample sequenced in a study of shared T cell receptors in the human thymus. The protocol was immunoSEQ multiplex PCR, while the TCRdb copy is restricted to in-frame clones and leaves out a portion. The sample records 550,000 to 800,000 clones, over 75% being singletons. The sample also formed part of further work on human thymus T cells.

The material sequenced was thymocytes. Every receptor here comes from a girl less than two years old with a congenital heart defect.

The J gene is TRBJ1-1, the V gene TRBV27; D is uncertain. Germline CDR1 MNHEY, CDR2 SMNVEV (reference sequence). The germline V and J ends were trimmed by 0 bases and 4 bases, with 15 bases remaining between them. The CDR3 is 16 amino acids. The CDR3 nucleotides are TGTGCCAGCAGTTTATCGATGAGGGTTACTGCCACTGAAGCTTTCTTT. This encodes CASSLSMRVTATEAFF.

The chain has TRBV2 and TRBJ1-6; maybe TRBD1 (6 bases). This CDR3 contains 13 residues. V was clipped by 10 bases and J by 10 bases, with 17 bases between them. The V gene's germline CDR1 is SNHLY and CDR2 FYNNEI. The CDR3 reads CAILQGHRSPLHF. The CDR3 coding sequence is TGTGCCATCCTACAGGGTCATCGATCACCCCTCCACTTT.

This rearrangement joins TRBV9 to TRBJ2-5, with TRBD1 matching over 7 bases. This CDR3 has 14 amino acids. Germline CDR1 reads SGDLS; CDR2 reads YYNGEE. V gave up 4 bases and J gave up 3 bases; unmatched junction bases: 6. The DNA of the CDR3 is TGTGCCAGCAGCCTAGGGACAGCGAAAGAGACCCAGTACTTC. This gives the protein CASSLGTAKETQYF.

The chain carries TRBV20-1 and TRBJ2-5, with no clear D. The CDR3 runs 10 residues. Trimming left V 5 bases short and J 2 bases short, with 3 bases between. Germline V gene sequence: CDR1 DFQATT, CDR2 SNEGSKA (reference sequence). CDR3 loop: CSAQQETQYF. The CDR3 DNA reads as TGCAGTGCTCAACAAGAGACCCAGTACTTC.

Only one count was recorded for this clone. The chain combines TRBV7-9 with TRBJ2-7, with 7 bases matching TRBD2. Germline loops: CDR1 SEHNR, CDR2 FQNEAQ (reference sequence). There are 18 residues in the CDR3. V lost 5 bases and J lost 0; bases outside the gene matches: 16. CDR3 DNA: TGTGCCAGCAGCCCGGAATGGTTGGACCGGGACTACTCCTACGAGCAGTACTTC. It encodes CASSPEWLDRDYSYEQYF.

This clone was counted only a few times. This rearrangement joins TRBV7-2 to TRBJ1-1, with D maybe TRBD1 (6 bases). This CDR3 region has 18 residues. CDR1 is SGHTA, CDR2 FQGNSA, per germline. Trimming took 3 bases from V and 1 from J, leaving 21 bases between them. The CDR3 region is CASSFYLRDTEKNTEAFF. CDR3 nucleotides: TGTGCCAGCAGCTTTTACCTCCGGGACACAGAAAAGAACACTGAAGCTTTCTTT.

The chain links TRBV4-1 to TRBJ1-1; 7 positions match TRBD1. The CDR3 spans 15 residues. V dropped 1 base and J dropped 5; count of bases not matched to a gene: 7. Germline V lookup: CDR1 MGHRA, CDR2 YSYEKL. The CDR3: CASSQAGGLKTEAFF. The CDR3 bases are TGCGCCAGCAGCCAAGCAGGGGGGTTAAAGACTGAAGCTTTCTTT.

This rearrangement joins TRBV19 to TRBJ1-2; maybe TRBD1 (5 bases). The CDR3 is made up of 16 amino acids. Trimming left V 6 bases short and J 5 bases short, with 22 bases between. Germline values: CDR1 LNHDA, CDR2 SQIVND (reference sequence). The chain's CDR3 is CASRLPDKGRRYGYTF. Written as DNA, the CDR3 is TGTGCCAGTAGGCTACCGGACAAGGGGCGGAGATATGGCTACACCTTC.